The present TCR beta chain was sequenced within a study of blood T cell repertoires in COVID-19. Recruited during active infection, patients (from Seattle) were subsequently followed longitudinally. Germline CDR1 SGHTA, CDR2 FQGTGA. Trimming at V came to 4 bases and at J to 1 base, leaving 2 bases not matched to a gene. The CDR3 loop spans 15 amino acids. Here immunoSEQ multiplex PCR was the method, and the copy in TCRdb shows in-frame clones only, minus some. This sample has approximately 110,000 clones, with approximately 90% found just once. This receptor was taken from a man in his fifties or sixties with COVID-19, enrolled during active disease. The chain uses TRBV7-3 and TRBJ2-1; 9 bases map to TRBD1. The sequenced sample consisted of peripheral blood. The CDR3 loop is CASSSGTGSYNEQFF. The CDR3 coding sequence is TGTGCCAGCAGCTCCGGGACAGGGTCCTACAATGAGCAGTTCTTC.